The 14 T cell receptor beta chains reported below all come from one sample, sequenced in a study of metastatic and nonmetastatic thyroid tumors. TCRdb reprocessed the PCR reads via MiXCR. The table has 49,000 or so clones, about 22% seen once. Thyroid surgery had not been preceded by any treatment in any patient. The sample comprised blood. The receptors here all came from a male donor with papillary thyroid cancer or a benign thyroid nodule (not recorded which). Some clones in this sample may be carry-over from other donors' samples.

This clone was observed many times. The chain carries TRBV7-9 and TRBJ2-2; possible D gene TRBD1, 5 bases. The CDR3 length is 15 residues. Germline CDR1 and CDR2: SEHNR and FQNEAQ (reference sequence). The V end was cut by 2 bases, the J end by 3 bases, with 10 bases between. This CDR3 reads CASSLKGWDTGELFF. CDR3 in DNA: TGTGCCAGCAGCTTAAAGGGGTGGGACACCGGGGAGCTGTTTTTT.

This clone was recorded at least ten times. The chain is built from TRBV29-1 and TRBJ1-1, with TRBD1 as a possible D gene (5 bases). The V end lost 8 bases, the J end lost 0 bases, and 13 bases lay between the germline ends. CDR3 length: 13 amino acids. Per germline, CDR1 SQVTM and CDR2 ANQGSEA. CDR3 nucleotide sequence: TGCAGCTCCAAGGGACCTTTGAACACTGAAGCTTTCTTT. This gives the protein CSSKGPLNTEAFF. Looking up the rest from reference TRBV29-1 and TRBJ1-1 gives the full variable domain: SAVISQKPSRDICQRGTSLTIQCQVDSQVTMMFWYRQQPGQSLTLIATANQGSEATYESGFVIDKFPISRPNLTFSTLTVSNMSPEDSSIYLCSSKGPLNTEAFFGQGTRLTVV.

The chain links TRBV9 to TRBJ2-1, with TRBD2 identical over 9 bases. This CDR3 comprises 15 residues. V shed 3 bases and J 6 bases; nucleotides not matched to a gene: 7. CDR1 is SGDLS, CDR2 YYNGEE, per germline. The CDR3 loop is CASSEHGAGGNEQFF. Here the CDR3 DNA reads TGTGCCAGCAGCGAACATGGAGCGGGAGGCAATGAGCAGTTCTTC. Looking up the rest from reference TRBV9 and TRBJ2-1 gives the full variable domain: DSGVTQTPKHLITATGQRVTLRCSPRSGDLSVYWYQQSLDQGLQFLIQYYNGEERAKGNILERFSAQQFPDLHSELNLSSLELGDSALYFCASSEHGAGGNEQFFGPGTRLTVL.

V gene TRBV20-1 combines with J gene TRBJ2-3; 8 nucleotides agree with TRBD1. After removal of 2 bases from V and 7 bases from J, the junction contained 11 bases not matched to a gene. The CDR3 is 15 residues long. From germline, CDR1 is DFQATT and CDR2 SNEGSKA (reference sequence). This CDR3 is CSARQPGQVMNTQYF. The CDR3 DNA sequence: TGCAGTGCTAGACAACCGGGACAGGTCATGAATACGCAGTATTTT.

This clone was recorded many times. The rearrangement uses TRBV28 and TRBJ2-1; D is perhaps TRBD2 (6 bases). Germline assignment: CDR1 MDHEN and CDR2 SYDVKM. The CDR3 runs to 20 residues. V lost 4 bases and J 4 bases, leaving 29 bases between the germline ends. The CDR3, as DNA: TGTGCCAGCAGTTCCTCCACGGGTAGCGGACCCGCAACTTCATACAATGAGCAGTTCTTC. Translating gives CASSSSTGSGPATSYNEQFF. The entire variable domain, with the rest obtained from reference TRBV28 and TRBJ2-1, is as follows: DVKVTQSSRYLVKRTGEKVFLECVQDMDHENMFWYRQDPGLGLRLIYFSYDVKMKEKGDIPEGYSVSREKKERFSLILESASTNQTSMYLCASSSSTGSGPATSYNEQFFGPGTRLTVL.

The chain links TRBV7-2 to TRBJ1-2; 8 bases fit TRBD1. The V and J ends lost 3 bases and 7 bases, in that order; junction bases with no gene match: 1. CDR1 SGHTA and CDR2 FQGNSA come from the germline V gene. The CDR3 sequence is 12 residues long. The CDR3 spells CASSFTGGGYTF. The DNA for the CDR3 is TGTGCCAGCAGCTTCACAGGGGGTGGCTACACCTTC.

This clone has ten or more counts. J is TRBJ2-1 and V is TRBV28, with D maybe TRBD1 (6 bases). The germline V gene encodes CDR1 MDHEN and CDR2 SYDVKM. This CDR3 is 14 amino acids long. Trimming removed 8 bases from V and 6 bases from J, with 17 bases in between. The CDR3 sequence is CASSRQAARNEQFF. DNA of the CDR3: TGTGCCAGCTCTCGACAGGCGGCCCGCAATGAGCAGTTCTTC. Variable domain in full (rest from reference TRBV28 and TRBJ2-1): DVKVTQSSRYLVKRTGEKVFLECVQDMDHENMFWYRQDPGLGLRLIYFSYDVKMKEKGDIPEGYSVSREKKERFSLILESASTNQTSMYLCASSRQAARNEQFFGPGTRLTVL.

This clone was counted a few times. The chain recombines TRBV7-9 with TRBJ1-5; possible D gene TRBD1, 5 bases. The CDR3 totals 11 residues. The V gene's germline CDR1 is SEHNR and CDR2 FQNEAQ (reference sequence). The V and J ends lost 5 bases and 9 bases respectively, with 8 bases between them. CDR3 protein: CASSLGGPQHF. The CDR3 coding sequence is TGTGCCAGCAGCCTCGGGGGGCCCCAGCATTTT.

This clone was seen at least ten times. This chain uses TRBV27 with TRBJ2-3; 11 bases line up with TRBD1. V lost 4 bases and J lost 0; bases outside the gene matches: 9. The germline V gene encodes CDR1 MNHEY and CDR2 SMNVEV (reference sequence). The CDR3 is 18 amino acids. The chain's CDR3 is CASSSGQGALLSTDTQYF. The CDR3 DNA sequence: TGTGCCAGCAGTTCAGGACAGGGGGCGCTTCTTAGCACAGATACGCAGTATTTT.

A remark on this clone: At one of its ends the junction is not consistent with the germline gene, which may arise from a read error. The CDR3 DNA follows: TGTGCCAGCAGGCGGTCCTCCTCTAATTCACCCCTCCACTTT. Its protein product is CASRRSSSNSPLHF. J is TRBJ1-6 and V is TRBV6-1; D unclear. From germline, CDR1 is MNHNS and CDR2 SASEGT. The CDR3 loop spans 14 amino acids.

This clone was seen repeatedly, ten times or more. The J gene is TRBJ2-7, the V gene TRBV7-2, with 8 nucleotides matching TRBD2. CDR1 SGHTA and CDR2 FQGNSA come from the germline V gene. The V gene end was trimmed by 3 bases and the J gene end by 0 bases; junction bases not matched to a gene: 13. The CDR3 has 18 residues. The CDR3 loop reads CASSFREWDSGTSYEQYF. As DNA, the CDR3 is TGTGCCAGCAGCTTCAGGGAGTGGGATAGCGGGACCTCCTACGAGCAGTACTTC.

The chain is built from TRBV11-1 and TRBJ1-6, with D uncertain. This CDR3 contains 13 residues. Trimming shortened V by 2 bases and J by 8 bases, and 7 bases separated the two germline ends. Germline V gene sequence: CDR1 SGHAT, CDR2 FQDESV (reference sequence). In DNA form, the CDR3 reads TGTGCCAGCAGCTTACGAGAGGATTCACCCCTCCACTTT. Protein: CASSLREDSPLHF. Filled out from reference TRBV11-1 and TRBJ1-6, the complete variable domain reads EAEVAQSPRYKITEKSQAVAFWCDPISGHATLYWYRQILGQGPELLVQFQDESVVDDSQLPKDRFSAERLKGVDSTLKIQPAELGDSAMYLCASSLREDSPLHFGNGTRLTVT.

Comments on this clone: This may come from a read error, since a much larger clone is one base off. Other nucleotide sequences in the sample specify the same CDR3. V usage is TRBV20-1 and J usage is TRBJ2-3; D call uncertain. The germline V and J ends were trimmed by 2 bases and 6 bases, with 12 bases remaining between them. The CDR3 covers 13 residues. Germline V gives CDR1 DFQATT, CDR2 SNEGSKA (reference sequence). The CDR3 bases are TGCAGTGCTAGACCGCTAAGCGTGGATACGCAGTATTTT. Amino acid sequence: CSARPLSVDTQYF.

This clone was observed a handful of times. This chain joins TRBV28 and TRBJ1-5; D gene unclear. The CDR3 runs 15 residues. Germline CDR1 is MDHEN and CDR2 is SYDVKM. Trimming left V 1 base short and J 1 base short, with 8 bases between. In DNA, the CDR3 is TGTGCCAGCAGTTTATACAGCTTAAGCAATCAGCCCCAGCATTTT. Translating gives CASSLYSLSNQPQHF. The full variable domain, with the rest looked up from reference TRBV28 and TRBJ1-5, is DVKVTQSSRYLVKRTGEKVFLECVQDMDHENMFWYRQDPGLGLRLIYFSYDVKMKEKGDIPEGYSVSREKKERFSLILESASTNQTSMYLCASSLYSLSNQPQHFGDGTRLSIL.